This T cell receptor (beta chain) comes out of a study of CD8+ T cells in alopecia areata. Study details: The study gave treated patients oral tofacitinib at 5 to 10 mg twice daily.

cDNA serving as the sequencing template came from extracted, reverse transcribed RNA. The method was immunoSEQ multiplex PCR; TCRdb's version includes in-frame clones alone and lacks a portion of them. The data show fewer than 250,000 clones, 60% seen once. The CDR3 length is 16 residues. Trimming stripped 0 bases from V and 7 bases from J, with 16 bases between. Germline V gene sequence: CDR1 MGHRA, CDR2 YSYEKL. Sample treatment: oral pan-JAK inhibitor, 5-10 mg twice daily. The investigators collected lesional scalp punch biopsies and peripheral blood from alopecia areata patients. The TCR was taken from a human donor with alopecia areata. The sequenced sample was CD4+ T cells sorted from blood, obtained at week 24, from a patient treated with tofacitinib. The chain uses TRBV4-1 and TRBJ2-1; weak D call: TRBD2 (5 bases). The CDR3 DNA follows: TGCGCCAGCAGCCAAGATCGGGGAGAGACTGGGAATGAGCAGTTCTTC. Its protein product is CASSQDRGETGNEQFF.